The 30 T cell receptor beta chains below all came from one sample that was sequenced in a study of cytomegalovirus exposure and HLA in healthy donors. The PCR used 60 Vbeta and 13 Jbeta primers. Assay: immunoSEQ multiplex PCR; the TCRdb copy retains only in-frame clones and omits some. The sample records 150,000 to 200,000 clones, about 65% being singletons. Material: PBMCs. These TCRs come from a girl aged 5 to 17 in good health and CMV-seronegative.

This chain links TRBV6-5 with TRBJ1-1; a weak D match, TRBD1 (5 bases). The V end lost 5 bases, the J end lost 1 base, and 14 bases lay between the germline ends. Per germline, CDR1 MNHEY and CDR2 SVGAGI. The CDR3 loop spans 15 amino acids. CDR3 sequence reads: CASSPGWGENTEAFF. Written as DNA, the CDR3 is TGTGCCAGCAGTCCAGGGTGGGGTGAGAACACTGAAGCTTTCTTT.

This clone was observed a handful of times. The chain uses TRBV2 and TRBJ2-7; 8 bases line up with TRBD1. V dropped 6 bases and J dropped 6; count of bases not matched to a gene: 4. This CDR3 region has 12 residues. In germline, CDR1 is SNHLY, CDR2 FYNNEI. The CDR3 region has the DNA TGTGCCAGCAGCGCGCAGGGGGCCGAGCAGTACTTC. Translation gives CASSAQGAEQYF.

This clone has just one count. V is TRBV9 and J is TRBJ2-1, with D possibly matching TRBD1 (6 bases). The CDR3 length is 13 residues. The germline V gene has CDR1 SGDLS and CDR2 YYNGEE. The V and J ends lost 6 bases and 7 bases respectively, with 14 bases between them. The CDR3 region is CASTRTGLNEQFF. The CDR3 DNA reads as TGTGCCAGCACCAGAACAGGGTTGAATGAGCAGTTCTTC.

In this sample, this clone turned up a few times. J is TRBJ2-5 and V is TRBV20-1; no firm D call. The germline V gene encodes CDR1 DFQATT and CDR2 SNEGSKA (reference sequence). The V and J ends lost 6 bases and 1 base respectively, with 6 bases between them. The CDR3 loop spans 11 amino acids. The CDR3 protein is CSARPQETQYF. The DNA of the CDR3 is TGCAGTGCCAGGCCCCAAGAGACCCAGTACTTC.

CDR3 loop: CASSFFPGTGGGYTF. The DNA of the CDR3 is TGTGCCAGCAGTTTTTTCCCCGGGACAGGGGGTGGCTACACCTTC. V usage is TRBV2 and J usage is TRBJ1-2, with 11 bases matching TRBD1. Germline-derived CDR1 and CDR2 are SNHLY and FYNNEI. V gave up 5 bases and J gave up 7 bases; unmatched junction bases: 9. The CDR3 is 15 residues long.

In its sample, this clone was seen a few times. The rearrangement uses TRBV5-4 and TRBJ1-1, with TRBD1 identical over 7 bases. This CDR3 has 14 residues. The germline CDR1 and CDR2 sequences are SGHNT and YYREEE (reference sequence). The V segment lost 5 bases and the J segment 4 bases; nucleotides outside the gene matches: 8. The CDR3 nucleotides are TGTGCCAGCAGAAAGGACAGGCCTAGCACTGAAGCTTTCTTT. Encoded protein: CASRKDRPSTEAFF.

A word on this clone: A junction boundary mismatches the germline segment, possibly from a read error. This chain uses TRBV2 with TRBJ2-1; 12 positions agree with TRBD2. This CDR3 has 13 residues. Per germline, CDR1 SNHLY and CDR2 FYNNEI. The chain's CDR3 is CASRLLAGGRQVF. The CDR3 region has the DNA TGTGCCAGCAGACTACTAGCGGGGGGAAGACAGGTCTTC.

The V gene is TRBV29-1, the J gene TRBJ1-2; D gene ambiguous. This CDR3 has 12 residues. Trimming took off 4 bases at V and 6 bases at J, with 12 bases between the two ends. In germline, CDR1 is SQVTM, CDR2 ANQGSEA. This CDR3 reads CSVGLLEDGYTF. CDR3 DNA: TGCAGCGTTGGCCTCCTTGAGGATGGCTACACCTTC.

The CDR3 loop is CASETRGLQNTEAFF. The CDR3 DNA reads as TGTGCCAGCGAAACCAGGGGGCTCCAGAACACTGAAGCTTTCTTT. The genes are TRBV7-9 and TRBJ1-1, with 8 bases that match TRBD1. J gave up 1 base and V 8 bases, and 9 bases lay outside the gene matches. CDR1 SEHNR and CDR2 FQNEAQ come from the germline V gene (reference sequence). The CDR3 consists of 15 residues.

The chain is built from TRBV6-5 and TRBJ2-5; D gene ambiguous. The germline gives CDR1 MNHEY, CDR2 SVGAGI. The germline V and J ends were trimmed by 0 bases and 5 bases, with 13 bases remaining between them. The CDR3 extends over 15 amino acids. The CDR3 DNA follows: TGTGCCAGCAGTTACTCATTCGGCGGTCGGGAGACCCAGTACTTC. Its protein product is CASSYSFGGRETQYF.

This rearrangement joins TRBV5-1 to TRBJ2-5; 9 bases line up with TRBD1. The CDR3 is made up of 16 amino acids. Germline V gene data show CDR1 as SGHRS and CDR2 as YFSETQ. V lost 4 bases, J lost 1 base, and 8 bases stayed unmatched. DNA of the CDR3: TGCGCCAGCAGCCTAGGGGGACAGGGCGCCCAAGAGACCCAGTACTTC. Its translation: CASSLGGQGAQETQYF.

This sequence joins TRBV7-3 and TRBJ1-1; TRBD1 aligns across 9 bases. This CDR3 has 17 residues. Looked up from germline, CDR1 is SGHTA and CDR2 is FQGTGA. V shed 0 bases, J shed 1 base, and the junction held 6 bases outside the gene matches. The CDR3 sequence is CASSLTGVGQGNTEAFF. The CDR3 DNA is TGTGCCAGCAGCTTAACTGGGGTGGGACAGGGGAACACTGAAGCTTTCTTT.

This chain joins TRBV5-1 and TRBJ1-5; D remains ambiguous. The CDR3 consists of 13 residues. Germline loops: CDR1 SGHRS, CDR2 YFSETQ. Between the trimmed V and J ends, which lost 0 bases and 6 bases, there was a span of 7 bases. CDR3 protein: CASSLEESQPQHF. The CDR3 DNA sequence: TGCGCCAGCAGCTTGGAGGAGAGTCAGCCCCAGCATTTT.

As regards this clone: The identical CDR3 is also encoded by other nucleotide sequences in the sample. V and J are TRBV9 and TRBJ1-5, with D unclear. Germline assignment: CDR1 SGDLS and CDR2 YYNGEE. CDR3 length equals 13 residues. V was cut by 3 bases and J by 2 bases, with 6 bases left in between. The CDR3 nucleotides are TGTGCCAGCAGCGGGGGAGGCAATCAGCCCCAGCATTTT. Its protein product is CASSGGGNQPQHF. Using reference TRBV9 and TRBJ1-5 for the parts outside the CDR3, the full variable domain is DSGVTQTPKHLITATGQRVTLRCSPRSGDLSVYWYQQSLDQGLQFLIQYYNGEERAKGNILERFSAQQFPDLHSELNLSSLELGDSALYFCASSGGGNQPQHFGDGTRLSIL.

A remark on this clone: Distinct nucleotide sequences in the sample also encode this CDR3. The chain has TRBV6-1 and TRBJ1-5; a weak D match, TRBD1 (5 bases). The germline V and J ends were trimmed by 0 bases and 4 bases, with 10 bases remaining between them. Germline-derived CDR1 and CDR2 are MNHNS and SASEGT. The CDR3 totals 15 residues. CDR3 sequence reads: CASSEAGGNNQPQHF. CDR3 DNA sequence: TGTGCCAGCAGTGAAGCGGGGGGGAATAATCAGCCCCAGCATTTT.

V usage is TRBV29-1 and J usage is TRBJ1-1, with TRBD1 identical over 7 bases. The CDR3 is 16 residues long. The junction had 12 bases not matched to a gene; V was cut back by 3 bases and J by 2 bases. Germline V gene data show CDR1 as SQVTM and CDR2 as ANQGSEA. CDR3 sequence reads: CSVDPRTGNTNTEAFF. CDR3 sequence (DNA): TGCAGCGTTGACCCTCGGACAGGTAACACTAACACTGAAGCTTTCTTT. The whole variable domain, remainder taken from reference TRBV29-1 and TRBJ1-1, is SAVISQKPSRDICQRGTSLTIQCQVDSQVTMMFWYRQQPGQSLTLIATANQGSEATYESGFVIDKFPISRPNLTFSTLTVSNMSPEDSSIYLCSVDPRTGNTNTEAFFGQGTRLTVV.

V is TRBV5-1 and J is TRBJ1-2; 8 bases align to TRBD1. The CDR3 length is 13 residues. Germline CDR1 SGHRS, CDR2 YFSETQ. With V trimmed by 4 bases and J by 3 bases, 2 bases remained unmatched. In DNA, the CDR3 is TGCGCCAGCAGCATGGACAGGGACTATGGCTACACCTTC. Its translation is CASSMDRDYGYTF. Together with reference TRBV5-1 and TRBJ1-2, the CDR3 gives the full variable domain: KAGVTQTPRYLIKTRGQQVTLSCSPISGHRSVSWYQQTPGQGLQFLFEYFSETQRNKGNFPGRFSGRQFSNSRSEMNVSTLELGDSALYLCASSMDRDYGYTFGSGTRLTVV.

This clone was seen just once. The chain is built from TRBV30 and TRBJ1-2, with a weak D call TRBD1 (5 bases). The CDR3 is 13 amino acids. Trimming removed 7 bases at V and 7 bases at J, with 19 bases between. The germline V gene has CDR1 GTSNPN and CDR2 SVGIG (reference sequence). CDR3 nucleotides: TGTGCCTTCAAGGGGCAGGGCGCAGGTGGCTACACCTTC. This encodes CAFKGQGAGGYTF.

In its sample, this clone was seen once. The chain links TRBV21-1 to TRBJ1-5. TRBV21-1 counts as a pseudogene. This CDR3 spans 13 amino acids. The CDR3 DNA reads as TGTGCCAGCTCACGGGTGCCCAATCAGCCCCAGCATTTT. This sequence encodes CASSRVPNQPQHF.

The J gene is TRBJ2-1, the V gene TRBV7-9; D is possibly TRBD2 (7 bases). V shed 5 bases and J shed 5 bases, with 16 bases lying between them. This CDR3 has 15 residues. Germline V gene sequence: CDR1 SEHNR, CDR2 FQNEAQ (reference sequence). The CDR3 here is CASSQGRVIHNEQFF. In DNA form, the CDR3 reads TGTGCCAGCAGCCAGGGGAGGGTGATTCACAATGAGCAGTTCTTC.

The CDR3 is CASTIGRVVEKLFF. CDR3 nucleotides: TGCGCCAGCACCATAGGCAGGGTCGTTGAAAAACTGTTTTTT. The chain employs TRBV5-1 and TRBJ1-4; TRBD1 might be the D (5 bases). The germline CDR1 and CDR2 sequences are SGHRS and YFSETQ. This CDR3 has 14 residues. Trimming removed 6 bases from V and 7 bases from J, with 16 bases in between.

The chain couples TRBV11-2 to TRBJ2-3; tentative D call: TRBD1 (5 bases). Trimming stripped 5 bases from V and 0 bases from J, with 18 bases between. CDR1 is SGHAT and CDR2 is FQNNGV in the germline V gene. CDR3 size: 17 residues. The CDR3 reads CASSLLRQSSSTDTQYF. CDR3 sequence (DNA): TGTGCCAGCAGCCTATTAAGACAGTCGTCTAGCACAGATACGCAGTATTTT.

This clone was counted between two and nine times. The CDR3 region is CASSLGSSSYEQYF. The DNA of the CDR3 is TGCGCCAGCAGCTTGGGGTCGAGCTCCTACGAGCAGTACTTC. The V call is TRBV5-1, the J call TRBJ2-7; D unresolved. Germline lookup yields CDR1 SGHRS and CDR2 YFSETQ. The CDR3 covers 14 residues. The V and J ends lost 0 bases and 0 bases respectively, with 7 bases between them.

The table lists this clone with a count of one. Distinct nucleotide sequences in the sample also encode this CDR3. The genes are TRBV4-2 and TRBJ1-5, with D unclear. The CDR3 consists of 14 residues. With 0 bases removed from V and 2 bases from J, the gap between germline ends came to 5 bases. CDR1 is LGHNA, CDR2 YNFKEQ, per germline. The CDR3 DNA sequence: TGTGCCAGCAGCCAAGATTCCGGCAATCAGCCCCAGCATTTT. Translating gives CASSQDSGNQPQHF.

The chain couples TRBV19 to TRBJ2-7; 8 positions agree with TRBD1. The CDR3 contains 15 residues. After removal of 1 base from V and 3 bases from J, the junction contained 5 bases not matched to a gene. Germline V gene lookup returns CDR1 LNHDA and CDR2 SQIVND (reference sequence). The CDR3 loop reads CASSIGSGGFYEQYF. The DNA of the CDR3 is TGTGCCAGTAGTATAGGGTCAGGGGGCTTCTACGAGCAGTACTTC.

The chain links TRBV9 to TRBJ2-3; 13 bases match TRBD2. There are 16 residues in the CDR3. Germline V gene sequence: CDR1 SGDLS, CDR2 YYNGEE. The J segment lost 1 base and the V segment lost 5 bases, leaving 4 bases of the junction unmatched. The CDR3 region is CASRGTSGEGTDTQYF. The CDR3 nucleotides read TGTGCCAGCAGGGGGACTAGCGGGGAGGGCACAGATACGCAGTATTTT. Using reference TRBV9 and TRBJ2-3 for the parts outside the CDR3, the full variable domain is DSGVTQTPKHLITATGQRVTLRCSPRSGDLSVYWYQQSLDQGLQFLIQYYNGEERAKGNILERFSAQQFPDLHSELNLSSLELGDSALYFCASRGTSGEGTDTQYFGPGTRLTVL.

About this clone: Other DNA sequences of this sample code for an identical CDR3. The rearrangement links TRBV10-3 to TRBJ1-6; D is unresolved. V shed 0 bases and J shed 12 bases, with 12 bases lying between them. The CDR3 consists of 14 residues. CDR1 and CDR2 from the germline V gene are ENHRY and SYGVKD. The CDR3: CAISESAAVEPLHF. The CDR3 DNA sequence: TGTGCCATCAGTGAGTCGGCGGCCGTAGAACCCCTCCACTTT.

This chain uses TRBV18 with TRBJ2-1; no clear D gene. The germline V gene encodes CDR1 KGHSH and CDR2 LQKENI. Trimming cost V 6 bases and J 6 bases, with 9 bases left between them. The CDR3 loop spans 12 amino acids. This CDR3 is CASSPERNEQFF. CDR3 coding DNA: TGTGCCAGCTCGCCCGAGCGCAATGAGCAGTTCTTC.

V and J are TRBV19 and TRBJ2-7, with TRBD2 as a possible D gene (5 bases). The length of the CDR3 is 14 residues. CDR1 and CDR2 (germline): LNHDA, SQIVND (reference sequence). Trimming removed 5 bases from V and 0 bases from J, with 11 bases in between. The CDR3 DNA is TGTGCCAGTAGTCAGCGGCGTAGCTCCTACGAGCAGTACTTC. It yields the protein CASSQRRSSYEQYF.

The chain has TRBV2 and TRBJ1-1, with TRBD1 identical over 7 bases. This CDR3 contains 13 residues. Germline V CDR1 and CDR2: SNHLY, FYNNEI. After removal of 4 bases from V and 6 bases from J, the junction contained 5 bases not matched to a gene. The CDR3 loop is CASSVRTGSEAFF. In DNA form, the CDR3 reads TGTGCCAGCAGTGTCAGGACAGGATCTGAAGCTTTCTTT.